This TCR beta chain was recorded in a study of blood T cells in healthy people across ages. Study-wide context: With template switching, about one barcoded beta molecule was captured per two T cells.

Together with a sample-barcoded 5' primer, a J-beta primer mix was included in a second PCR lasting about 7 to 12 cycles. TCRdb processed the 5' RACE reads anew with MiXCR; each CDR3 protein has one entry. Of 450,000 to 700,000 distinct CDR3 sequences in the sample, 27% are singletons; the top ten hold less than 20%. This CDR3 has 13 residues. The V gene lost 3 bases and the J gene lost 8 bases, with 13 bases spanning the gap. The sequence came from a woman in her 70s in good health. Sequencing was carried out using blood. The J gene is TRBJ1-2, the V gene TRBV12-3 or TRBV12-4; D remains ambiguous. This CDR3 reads CASSFLSRGGYTF. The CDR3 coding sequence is TGTGCCAGCAGTTTCTTATCCCGAGGCGGCTACACCTTC.